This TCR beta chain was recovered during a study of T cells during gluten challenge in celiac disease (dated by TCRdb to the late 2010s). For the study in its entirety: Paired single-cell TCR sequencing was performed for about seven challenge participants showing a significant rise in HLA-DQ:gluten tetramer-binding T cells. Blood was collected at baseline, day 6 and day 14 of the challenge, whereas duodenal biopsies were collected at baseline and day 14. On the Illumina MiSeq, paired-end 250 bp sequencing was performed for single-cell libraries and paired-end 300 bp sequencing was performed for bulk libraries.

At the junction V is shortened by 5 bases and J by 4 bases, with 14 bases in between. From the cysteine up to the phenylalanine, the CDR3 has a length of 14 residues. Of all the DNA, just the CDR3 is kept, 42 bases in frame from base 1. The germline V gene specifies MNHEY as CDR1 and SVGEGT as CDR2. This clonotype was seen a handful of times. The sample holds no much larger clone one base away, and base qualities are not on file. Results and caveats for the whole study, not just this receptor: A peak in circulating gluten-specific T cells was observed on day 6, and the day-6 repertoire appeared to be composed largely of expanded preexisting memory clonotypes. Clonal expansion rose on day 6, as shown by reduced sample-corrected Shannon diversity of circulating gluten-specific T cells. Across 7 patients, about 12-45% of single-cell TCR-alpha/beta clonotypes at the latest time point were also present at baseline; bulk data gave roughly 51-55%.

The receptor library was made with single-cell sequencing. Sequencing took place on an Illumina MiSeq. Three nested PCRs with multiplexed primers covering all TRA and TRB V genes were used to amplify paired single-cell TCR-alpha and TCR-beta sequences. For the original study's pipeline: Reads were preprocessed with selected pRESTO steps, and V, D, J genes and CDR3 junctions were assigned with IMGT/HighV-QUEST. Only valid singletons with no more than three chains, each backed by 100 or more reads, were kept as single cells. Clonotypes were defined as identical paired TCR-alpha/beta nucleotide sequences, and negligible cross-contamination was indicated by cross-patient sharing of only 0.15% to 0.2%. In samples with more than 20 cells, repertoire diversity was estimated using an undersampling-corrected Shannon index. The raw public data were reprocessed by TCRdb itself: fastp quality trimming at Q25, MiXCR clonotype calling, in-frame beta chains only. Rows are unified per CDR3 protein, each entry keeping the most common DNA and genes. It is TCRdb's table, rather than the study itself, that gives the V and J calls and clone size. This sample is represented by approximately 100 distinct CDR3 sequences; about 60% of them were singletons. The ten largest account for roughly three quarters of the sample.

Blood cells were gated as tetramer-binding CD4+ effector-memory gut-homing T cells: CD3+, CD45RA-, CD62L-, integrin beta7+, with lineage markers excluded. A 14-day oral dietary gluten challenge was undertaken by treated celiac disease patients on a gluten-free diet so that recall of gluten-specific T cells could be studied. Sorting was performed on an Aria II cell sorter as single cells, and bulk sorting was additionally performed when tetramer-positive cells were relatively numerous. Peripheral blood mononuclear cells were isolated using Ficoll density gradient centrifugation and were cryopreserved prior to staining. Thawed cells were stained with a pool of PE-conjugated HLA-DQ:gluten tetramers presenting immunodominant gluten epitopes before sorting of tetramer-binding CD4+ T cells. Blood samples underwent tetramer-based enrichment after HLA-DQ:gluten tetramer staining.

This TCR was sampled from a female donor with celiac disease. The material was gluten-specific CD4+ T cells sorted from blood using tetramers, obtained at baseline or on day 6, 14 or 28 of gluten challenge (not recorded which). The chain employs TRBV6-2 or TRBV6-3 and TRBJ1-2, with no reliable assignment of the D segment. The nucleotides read TGTGCCAGCAGTGCCACCTGGGGTAGCTATGGCTACACCTTC. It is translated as CASSATWGSYGYTF.